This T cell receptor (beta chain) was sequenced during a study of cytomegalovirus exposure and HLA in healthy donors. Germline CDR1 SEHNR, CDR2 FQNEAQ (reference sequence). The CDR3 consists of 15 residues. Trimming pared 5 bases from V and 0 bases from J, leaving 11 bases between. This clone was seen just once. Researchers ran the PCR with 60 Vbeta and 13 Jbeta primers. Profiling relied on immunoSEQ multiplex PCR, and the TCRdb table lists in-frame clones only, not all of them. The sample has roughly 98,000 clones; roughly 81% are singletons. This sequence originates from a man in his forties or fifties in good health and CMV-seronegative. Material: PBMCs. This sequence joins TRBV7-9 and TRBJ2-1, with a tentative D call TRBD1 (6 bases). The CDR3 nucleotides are TGTGCCAGCAGCCCTCAGGGGAGCTCCTACAATGAGCAGTTCTTC. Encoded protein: CASSPQGSSYNEQFF.